A single sample is the source of the 14 T cell receptor beta chains below, sequenced in a study of technical replicates of blood from a handful of donors. Libraries were prepared by immunoSEQ multiplex PCR; TCRdb keeps only in-frame clonotypes and omits some of them. In the table there are about 76,000 clones, roughly 94% of which are singletons. Sequencing was performed on T cells isolated from PBMCs. The origin of the receptors is a human donor in good health.

The J gene is TRBJ1-1, the V gene TRBV19; the D gene is possibly TRBD1 (5 bases). The CDR3 loop spans 14 amino acids. Between the trimmed V and J ends, which lost 5 bases and 1 base, there was a span of 11 bases. Germline lookup yields CDR1 LNHDA and CDR2 SQIVND (reference sequence). For the CDR3, the DNA is TGTGCCAGTAGTGCCAACCAGGGGAACACTGAAGCTTTCTTT. Translated: CASSANQGNTEAFF.

The chain joins TRBV19 to TRBJ2-7; 10 nucleotides line up with TRBD2. Trimming cost V 5 bases and J 1 base; bases outside gene matches: 5. This CDR3 has 15 residues. From germline, CDR1 is LNHDA and CDR2 SQIVND (reference sequence). This chain's CDR3 is CASSASSGSSYEQYF. CDR3 in DNA: TGTGCCAGTAGTGCCTCTAGCGGGAGTTCCTACGAGCAGTACTTC. The variable domain in full, with the rest retrieved from reference TRBV19 and TRBJ2-7, is DGGITQSPKYLFRKEGQNVTLSCEQNLNHDAMYWYRQDPGQGLRLIYYSQIVNDFQKGDIAEGYSVSREKKESFPLTVTSAQKNPTAFYLCASSASSGSSYEQYFGPGTRLTVT.

Only a few counts were recorded for this clone. The sample carries other DNA sequences with the same CDR3. The chain is built from TRBV10-3 and TRBJ2-5; D might be TRBD1 (5 bases). This CDR3 has 13 amino acids. Trimming removed 2 bases at V and 4 bases at J, with 8 bases between. Germline CDR1 ENHRY, CDR2 SYGVKD. CDR3 loop: CAISEARGETQYF. DNA of the CDR3: TGTGCCATCAGTGAGGCTAGGGGAGAGACCCAGTACTTC.

V usage is TRBV6-1 and J usage is TRBJ1-1; possible D gene TRBD1, 5 bases. V lost 2 bases and J lost 9, with 13 bases in between. Germline assignment: CDR1 MNHNS and CDR2 SASEGT. This CDR3 contains 13 residues. Here the CDR3 DNA reads TGTGCCAGCAGTGAATCTTTCAGGGATAAAGCTTTCTTT. Amino acid sequence: CASSESFRDKAFF.

The gene calls are TRBV7-3 and TRBJ2-2; a weak D match, TRBD1 (5 bases). This CDR3 spans 16 amino acids. Germline V gives CDR1 SGHTA, CDR2 FQGTGA. The V and J ends lost 1 base and 1 base respectively, with 10 bases between them. In nucleotides, the CDR3 is TGTGCCAGCAGCTTAAGCGCAGGGTGGAACACCGGGGAGCTGTTTTTT. Its translation is CASSLSAGWNTGELFF.

V and J are TRBV5-8 and TRBJ2-2; 7 positions agree with TRBD1. V lost 1 base to trimming and J lost 8 bases; unmatched junction nucleotides: 2. CDR1 and CDR2 from the germline V gene are SGHTS and YDEGEE. The CDR3 is 13 amino acids. CDR3 in amino acids: CASSLRGLGELFF. DNA for the CDR3: TGTGCCAGCAGCTTGAGGGGGCTGGGGGAGCTGTTTTTT.

The chain combines TRBV4-3 with TRBJ2-3; maybe TRBD2 (6 bases). Between the trimmed V and J ends, which lost 0 bases and 1 base, there was a span of 14 bases. The CDR3 consists of 17 residues. Germline CDR1 reads LGHNA; CDR2 reads YSLEER. CDR3: CASSQDPGGVGTDTQYF. In DNA form, the CDR3 reads TGCGCCAGCAGCCAAGACCCAGGCGGGGTCGGCACAGATACGCAGTATTTT.

V usage is TRBV11-2 and J usage is TRBJ1-5, with 8 nucleotides matching TRBD1. Germline lookup yields CDR1 SGHAT and CDR2 FQNNGV. The CDR3 has 15 residues. V dropped 8 bases and J dropped 1; count of bases not matched to a gene: 7. In nucleotides, the CDR3 is TGTGCCAGCGGACCAGGGGGCGGCAGCAATCAGCCCCAGCATTTT. Translating it yields CASGPGGGSNQPQHF. Full variable domain (remainder filled in from reference TRBV11-2 and TRBJ1-5): EAGVAQSPRYKIIEKRQSVAFWCNPISGHATLYWYQQILGQGPKLLIQFQNNGVVDDSQLPKDRFSAERLKGVDSTLKIQPAKLEDSAVYLCASGPGGGSNQPQHFGDGTRLSIL.

This clone was picked up one time. The J gene is TRBJ2-7, the V gene TRBV11-3, with TRBD1 matching over 8 bases. Germline V lookup: CDR1 SGHNT, CDR2 YENEEA. The CDR3 is 14 residues long. The ends lost 7 bases at V and 2 bases at J; junction bases unmatched: 7. Here the CDR3 DNA reads TGTGCCAGCATGAGAGGACAGGGTACCTACGAGCAGTACTTC. Protein product: CASMRGQGTYEQYF.

The gene calls are TRBV5-1 and TRBJ2-7; possibly TRBD2 for D (5 bases). V was shortened by 0 bases and J by 3 bases, with 10 bases between the two germline ends. Germline CDR1 reads SGHRS; CDR2 reads YFSETQ. CDR3 length: 14 amino acids. In DNA, the CDR3 is TGCGCCAGCAGCTTGGCCTTTCGGGACTACGAGCAGTACTTC. Protein sequence: CASSLAFRDYEQYF.

The rearrangement joins TRBV5-4 to TRBJ2-2, with 13 positions matching TRBD2. Germline CDR1 SGHNT, CDR2 YYREEE (reference sequence). The CDR3 extends over 18 amino acids. Losses at the gene ends were 4 bases for V and 1 base for J; bases not matched to a gene: 7. CDR3 bases: TGTGCCAGCAGCACTGGACTAGCGGGAGCCATGAACACCGGGGAGCTGTTTTTT. It specifies CASSTGLAGAMNTGELFF. The entire variable domain, with the rest obtained from reference TRBV5-4 and TRBJ2-2, is as follows: ETGVTQSPTHLIKTRGQQVTLRCSSQSGHNTVSWYQQALGQGPQFIFQYYREEENGRGNFPPRFSGLQFPNYSSELNVNALELDDSALYLCASSTGLAGAMNTGELFFGEGSRLTVL.

This sequence joins TRBV13 and TRBJ2-1; 14 bases fit TRBD2. Germline V gene sequence: CDR1 PRHDT, CDR2 FYEKMQ (reference sequence). The CDR3 totals 18 residues. J gave up 4 bases and V 4 bases, and 9 bases lay outside the gene matches. CDR3 bases: TGTGCCAGCAGCTCGGAAGGACTAGCGGGAGGAAAATACAATGAGCAGTTCTTC. As protein: CASSSEGLAGGKYNEQFF.

The rearrangement joins TRBV10-3 to TRBJ1-2, with TRBD1 matching over 9 bases. The CDR3 has 15 residues. Unmatched junction bases numbered 8, after V lost 2 bases and J lost 7 bases. Germline values: CDR1 ENHRY, CDR2 SYGVKD. The DNA of the CDR3 is TGTGCCATCAGTGAGGCCCGGACAGGGGAACGTGGCTACACCTTC. Translated: CAISEARTGERGYTF.

The chain uses TRBV2 and TRBJ2-2; TRBD1 aligns across 10 bases. Per germline, CDR1 SNHLY and CDR2 FYNNEI. This CDR3 has 16 amino acids. The ends lost 5 bases at V and 3 bases at J; junction bases unmatched: 6. The CDR3 is CASSTIGQGDTGELFF. CDR3 nucleotide sequence: TGTGCCAGCAGTACTATCGGACAGGGGGACACCGGGGAGCTGTTTTTT.